The next 24 T cell receptor beta chains were all read from a single sample in a study of blood T cell repertoires in COVID-19. Sequencing was performed with immunoSEQ multiplex PCR; in TCRdb, only in-frame clones are kept and a portion is missing. The data show hundreds of thousands of clones, 86% seen once. The sequenced material came from PBMCs or T cells enriched from blood (not recorded which). All receptors derive from a man in his late teens or twenties who had recovered from COVID-19.

The CDR3 nucleotides read TGTGCCAGTAGTATTAGCGGGAGTGGGTATGAGCAGTTCTTC. It is translated as CASSISGSGYEQFF. V and J are TRBV19 and TRBJ2-1; TRBD2 matches at 9 bases. This CDR3 has 14 amino acids. V lost 3 bases, J lost 8 bases, and 5 bases stayed unmatched. Germline loops: CDR1 LNHDA, CDR2 SQIVND (reference sequence). The whole variable domain, remainder taken from reference TRBV19 and TRBJ2-1, is DGGITQSPKYLFRKEGQNVTLSCEQNLNHDAMYWYRQDPGQGLRLIYYSQIVNDFQKGDIAEGYSVSREKKESFPLTVTSAQKNPTAFYLCASSISGSGYEQFFGPGTRLTVL.

The chain is built from TRBV11-2 and TRBJ1-6, with 7 bases lining up with TRBD1. CDR1 and CDR2 from the germline V gene are SGHAT and FQNNGV. The CDR3 is 16 amino acids. Trimming took 4 bases from V and 10 from J; bases not matched to a gene: 13. CDR3 protein: CASSSFSGGIGSPLHF. The CDR3 DNA reads as TGTGCCAGCAGCTCCTTTTCAGGGGGGATTGGCTCACCCCTCCACTTT.

This CDR3 reads CACAWDSSRNQPQHF. CDR3 bases: TGTGCCTGCGCATGGGACAGTAGCCGCAATCAGCCCCAGCATTTT. The chain carries TRBV30 and TRBJ1-5, with 7 positions matching TRBD1. Germline V gene lookup returns CDR1 GTSNPN and CDR2 SVGIG (reference sequence). This CDR3 has 15 residues. After removal of 6 bases from V and 2 bases from J, the junction contained 10 bases not matched to a gene. The complete variable domain, with remaining parts taken from reference TRBV30 and TRBJ1-5, reads SQTIHQWPATLVQPVGSPLSLECTVEGTSNPNLYWYRQAAGRGLQLLFYSVGIGQISSEVPQNLSASRPQDRQFILSSKKLLLSDSGFYLCACAWDSSRNQPQHFGDGTRLSIL.

For this clone: Distinct nucleotide sequences in the sample also encode this CDR3. The rearrangement uses TRBV3-1 (or the pseudogene TRBV3-2) and TRBJ2-3, with 11 nucleotides matching TRBD2. The V and J ends lost 1 base and 0 bases, in that order; junction bases with no gene match: 0. CDR1 and CDR2 from the germline V gene are LGHDT and YNNKEL (reference sequence). The CDR3 loop spans 16 amino acids. The CDR3 bases are TGTGCCAGCAGCCAAGGACTAGCGGGGAGCACAGATACGCAGTATTTT. This gives the protein CASSQGLAGSTDTQYF.

This clone occurred many times. This chain links TRBV19 with TRBJ1-1, with D maybe TRBD1 (5 bases). The CDR3 totals 10 residues. CDR1 is LNHDA and CDR2 is SQIVND in the germline V gene (reference sequence). V was pared by 10 bases and J by 5 bases, with 8 bases between. As DNA, the CDR3 is TGTGCCAACCCAGGGACTGAAGCTTTCTTT. Translating it yields CANPGTEAFF.

This clone was seen just once. The chain employs TRBV27 and TRBJ1-2; TRBD1 is a possible D gene (5 bases). Deletions cut 5 bases from V and 10 bases from J, with 14 bases between. CDR1 and CDR2 from the germline V gene are MNHEY and SMNVEV (reference sequence). The CDR3 has 12 residues. The CDR3 protein is CASSDGGGLYTF. The CDR3 DNA is TGTGCCAGCAGTGACGGGGGGGGACTCTACACCTTC.

This clone occurred once. Other DNA sequences in this sample translate to the same CDR3. V gene TRBV12-3 or TRBV12-4 combines with J gene TRBJ2-7, with unresolved D. V lost 6 bases to trimming and J lost 2 bases, with 8 bases between them. The CDR3 spans 12 residues. The CDR3 region is CASSPDTYEQYF. The CDR3 bases are TGTGCCAGCAGCCCCGACACCTACGAGCAGTACTTC.

The sample holds a few counts of this clone. At the DNA level, this CDR3 is encoded by other sequences in the same sample as well. The chain joins TRBV6-5 to TRBJ1-1, with TRBD1 as a possible D gene (6 bases). The germline CDR1 and CDR2 sequences are MNHEY and SVGAGI. The CDR3 extends over 14 amino acids. The V end was cut by 6 bases, the J end by 3 bases, with 14 bases between. The CDR3 sequence: CASSLTGLDTEAFF. The CDR3 region has the DNA TGTGCCAGCAGCCTAACAGGGCTGGACACTGAAGCTTTCTTT.

J is TRBJ1-2 and V is TRBV6-5; the match to TRBD1 covers 8 bases. In germline, CDR1 is MNHEY, CDR2 SVGAGI. This CDR3 has 15 amino acids. The V segment lost 6 bases and the J segment 1 base; nucleotides outside the gene matches: 7. This CDR3 reads CASSSGTGLNYGYTF. DNA for the CDR3: TGTGCCAGCAGCTCCGGGACAGGACTTAACTATGGCTACACCTTC.

The rearrangement links TRBV10-3 to TRBJ2-3, with D possibly TRBD1 on 6 matching bases. The CDR3 runs to 14 residues. The V gene lost 3 bases and the J gene lost 5 bases, with 12 bases spanning the gap. Germline V gene sequence: CDR1 ENHRY, CDR2 SYGVKD. CDR3 amino acids: CAISDKGVIDTQYF. In DNA, the CDR3 is TGTGCCATCAGTGACAAGGGGGTTATAGATACGCAGTATTTT.

The chain recombines TRBV6-5 with TRBJ2-5, with TRBD2 matching 11 bases. Germline-derived CDR1 and CDR2 are MNHEY and SVGAGI. V lost 6 bases to trimming and J lost 5 bases; unmatched junction nucleotides: 8. The CDR3 sequence is 15 residues long. The CDR3, as DNA: TGTGCCAGCAGGCAGGGGACTAGCGGCTGGGAGACCCAGTACTTC. This gives the protein CASRQGTSGWETQYF.

The chain combines TRBV19 with TRBJ1-2; 10 positions agree with TRBD1. Looked up from germline, CDR1 is LNHDA and CDR2 is SQIVND (reference sequence). This CDR3 spans 17 amino acids. V lost 5 bases to trimming and J lost 4 bases; unmatched junction nucleotides: 13. The CDR3 reads CASSPGTGESWSYGYTF. CDR3 in DNA: TGTGCCAGTAGTCCCGGGACAGGGGAATCGTGGAGCTATGGCTACACCTTC.

This clone appeared once. The chain uses TRBV10-1 and TRBJ2-1; 7 bases are a match to TRBD1. J was trimmed by 7 bases and V by 4 bases; bases with no gene match: 10. Looked up from germline, CDR1 is WNHNN and CDR2 is SYGVQD (reference sequence). This CDR3 has 15 amino acids. CDR3 residues: CASSVTLGQLNEQFF. The CDR3, as DNA: TGCGCCAGCAGTGTTACTCTGGGACAGTTGAATGAGCAGTTCTTC.

The J gene is TRBJ1-5, the V gene TRBV27, with unresolved D. With 2 bases removed from V and 0 bases from J, the gap between germline ends came to 8 bases. The CDR3 totals 15 residues. Germline V gives CDR1 MNHEY, CDR2 SMNVEV (reference sequence). CDR3 loop: CASSLGSGSNQPQHF. The CDR3 DNA is TGTGCCAGCAGTTTAGGCTCAGGTAGCAATCAGCCCCAGCATTTT.

In this sample, this clone turned up once. CDR3 residues: CASSRGGTSGSLNAEQYF. The CDR3 DNA reads TGTGCCAGCAGCCGGGGTGGGACTAGCGGGAGCCTCAACGCCGAGCAGTACTTC. This chain uses TRBV27 with TRBJ2-7; 14 bases line up with TRBD2. V gave up 6 bases and J gave up 6 bases; unmatched junction bases: 16. The CDR3 is 18 residues long. Looked up from germline, CDR1 is MNHEY and CDR2 is SMNVEV (reference sequence).

The chain recombines TRBV5-4 with TRBJ2-7, with TRBD1 identical over 9 bases. CDR3 length: 14 amino acids. The germline CDR1 and CDR2 sequences are SGHNT and YYREEE (reference sequence). The trim removed 5 bases at V and 3 bases at J, leaving 6 bases unmatched. CDR3 bases: TGTGCCAGCAGGAAGGGACAGGGAGTCTACGAGCAGTACTTC. Protein: CASRKGQGVYEQYF.

This chain uses TRBV10-2 with TRBJ2-2; 7 nucleotides agree with TRBD2. Looked up from germline, CDR1 is WSHSY and CDR2 is SAAADI. J was trimmed by 0 bases and V by 8 bases; bases with no gene match: 12. This CDR3 contains 17 residues. The CDR3 DNA reads TGCGCCAGCCTGGGGGGGGTTTTAGTAGCGAACACCGGGGAGCTGTTTTTT. Protein: CASLGGVLVANTGELFF.

The chain joins TRBV28 to TRBJ2-5, with 9 positions matching TRBD2. The germline CDR1 and CDR2 sequences are MDHEN and SYDVKM. This CDR3 has 15 amino acids. The J segment lost 2 bases and the V segment lost 5 bases, leaving 6 bases of the junction unmatched. CDR3 loop: CASSPPLAGQETQYF. The CDR3 DNA reads TGTGCCAGCAGTCCCCCGCTAGCGGGGCAAGAGACCCAGTACTTC.

The chain links TRBV27 to TRBJ2-1, with 12 bases that match TRBD2. V trimming: 4 bases; J trimming: 5 bases; junction bases outside the gene matches: 3. The germline gives CDR1 MNHEY, CDR2 SMNVEV (reference sequence). CDR3 length equals 15 residues. The CDR3 loop is CASSSSGGAHNEQFF. The CDR3 bases are TGTGCCAGCAGTTCTAGCGGGGGGGCTCACAATGAGCAGTTCTTC.

The chain joins TRBV4-2 to TRBJ2-7, with 12 bases fitting TRBD2. V was pared by 2 bases and J by 4 bases, with 12 bases of the junction left unmatched. Germline V gene data show CDR1 as LGHNA and CDR2 as YNFKEQ. This CDR3 has 18 amino acids. CDR3 coding DNA: TGTGCCAGCAGCCAACTAGCGGGGGGGCAAGCGTTTAGTTACGAGCAGTACTTC. Protein: CASSQLAGGQAFSYEQYF.

The rearrangement links TRBV5-1 to TRBJ2-7; D possibly corresponds to TRBD1 (6 bases). Germline lookup yields CDR1 SGHRS and CDR2 YFSETQ. The CDR3 sequence is 14 residues long. V dropped 3 bases and J dropped 2 bases, with 12 bases sitting between them. CDR3 sequence reads: CASSSGQPPYEQYF. The CDR3 nucleotides read TGCGCCAGCAGCTCTGGACAGCCTCCCTACGAGCAGTACTTC.

V gene TRBV4-1 combines with J gene TRBJ1-5; 7 nucleotides agree with TRBD1. Germline lookup yields CDR1 MGHRA and CDR2 YSYEKL. Losses at the gene ends were 1 base for V and 2 bases for J; bases not matched to a gene: 5. The CDR3 totals 16 residues. This CDR3 reads CASSQVAGGRNQPQHF. CDR3 DNA: TGCGCCAGCAGCCAAGTAGCAGGGGGACGCAATCAGCCCCAGCATTTT.

The chain has TRBV11-2 and TRBJ1-1, with 10 nucleotides matching TRBD1. The CDR3 covers 19 residues. The junction had 19 bases not matched to a gene; V was cut back by 5 bases and J by 4 bases. Germline V lookup: CDR1 SGHAT, CDR2 FQNNGV. CDR3 in DNA: TGTGCCAGCAGCCTGGACAGGGGGTTTAGGGGGGAGCCAGTCACTGAAGCTTTCTTT. It translates to CASSLDRGFRGEPVTEAFF.

The J gene is TRBJ2-7, the V gene TRBV7-8; 7 nucleotides match TRBD2. V trimming: 6 bases; J trimming: 2 bases; junction bases outside the gene matches: 10. The length of the CDR3 is 15 residues. Germline loops: CDR1 SGHVS, CDR2 FQNEAQ. CDR3 sequence (DNA): TGTGCCAGCAGTGAATCCGCGGGGGTGCCCTACGAGCAGTACTTC. This gives the protein CASSESAGVPYEQYF.